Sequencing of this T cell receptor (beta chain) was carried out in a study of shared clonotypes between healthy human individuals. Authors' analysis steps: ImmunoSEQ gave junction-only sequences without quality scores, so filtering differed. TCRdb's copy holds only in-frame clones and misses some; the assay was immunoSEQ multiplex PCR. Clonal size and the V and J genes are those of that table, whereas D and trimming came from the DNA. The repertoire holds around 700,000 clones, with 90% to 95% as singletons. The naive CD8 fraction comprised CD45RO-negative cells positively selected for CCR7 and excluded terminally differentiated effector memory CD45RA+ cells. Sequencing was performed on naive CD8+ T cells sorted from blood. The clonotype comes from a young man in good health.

The chain's CDR3 is CASSFSPLAGAYEQYF. CDR3 in DNA: TGTGCCAGCAGTTTCTCTCCTCTAGCGGGAGCTTACGAGCAGTACTTC. The chain employs TRBV28 and TRBJ2-7, with TRBD2 identical over 10 bases. CDR3 length equals 16 residues. The germline V gene encodes CDR1 MDHEN and CDR2 SYDVKM. The J segment lost 4 bases and the V segment lost 3 bases, leaving 9 bases of the junction unmatched.